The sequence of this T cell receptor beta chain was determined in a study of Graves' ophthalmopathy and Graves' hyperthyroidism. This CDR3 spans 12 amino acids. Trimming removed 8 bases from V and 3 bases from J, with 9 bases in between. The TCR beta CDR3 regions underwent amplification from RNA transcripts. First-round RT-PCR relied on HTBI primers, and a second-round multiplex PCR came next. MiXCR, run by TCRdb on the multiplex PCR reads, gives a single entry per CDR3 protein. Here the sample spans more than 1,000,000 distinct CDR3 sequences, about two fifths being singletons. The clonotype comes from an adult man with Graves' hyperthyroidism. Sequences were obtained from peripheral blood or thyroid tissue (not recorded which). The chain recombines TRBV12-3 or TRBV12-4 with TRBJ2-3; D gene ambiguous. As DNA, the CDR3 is TGTGCCAGCGGACCCTGGACAGATACGCAGTATTTT. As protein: CASGPWTDTQYF.